These 11 T cell receptor beta chains were sequenced from one sample in a study of somatic mutations in cytotoxic T cells in rheumatoid arthritis. The repertoire was sequenced with immunoSEQ multiplex PCR; TCRdb's copy has only in-frame clones and lacks some. The sample holds about 10,000 clones, just under 85% seen once. Sequenced material: CD8+ T cells sorted from blood. The receptors were sampled from an adult with rheumatoid arthritis.

The V gene is TRBV6-6, the J gene TRBJ2-7; 8 bases are a match to TRBD1. The CDR3 contains 14 residues. Germline V gives CDR1 MNHNY, CDR2 SVGAGI (reference sequence). V was pared by 8 bases and J by 4 bases, with 10 bases of the junction left unmatched. The CDR3 DNA sequence: TGTGCCAGCCGCTACCTCGGACAGGGATACGAGCAGTACTTC. It yields the protein CASRYLGQGYEQYF.

The chain couples TRBV27 to TRBJ2-3, with TRBD2 matching over 13 bases. V trimming: 3 bases; J trimming: 6 bases; junction bases outside the gene matches: 12. Germline assignment: CDR1 MNHEY and CDR2 SMNVEV (reference sequence). CDR3 length: 18 amino acids. The CDR3 here is CASSFLGLAGTKEDTQYF. The CDR3, as DNA: TGTGCCAGCAGTTTCCTGGGACTAGCGGGAACCAAAGAGGATACGCAGTATTTT.

This clone is a singleton in its sample. This chain joins TRBV27 and TRBJ1-1; D possibly corresponds to TRBD1 (5 bases). The V and J ends lost 5 bases and 3 bases respectively, with 13 bases between them. Germline V lookup: CDR1 MNHEY, CDR2 SMNVEV (reference sequence). The CDR3 runs to 14 residues. This chain's CDR3 is CASSQNGADTEAFF. DNA of the CDR3: TGTGCCAGCAGTCAAAACGGGGCAGACACTGAAGCTTTCTTT.

J is TRBJ1-1 and V is TRBV13, with D unclear. This CDR3 contains 14 residues. The ends were cut back, 6 bases at V and 1 base at J, with 12 bases in the middle. CDR1 and CDR2 (germline): PRHDT, FYEKMQ (reference sequence). This CDR3 reads CASSQNPKNTEAFF. The CDR3 DNA reads as TGTGCCAGCAGTCAAAATCCAAAGAACACTGAAGCTTTCTTT.

DNA for the CDR3: TGCAGCGTTGAGGTTGAGGGGGCTAATGGCTACACCTTC. Residues: CSVEVEGANGYTF. This chain uses TRBV29-1 with TRBJ1-2, with 7 bases fitting TRBD1. The germline CDR1 and CDR2 sequences are SQVTM and ANQGSEA. The CDR3 is made up of 13 amino acids. Germline trimming cut 3 bases from V and 6 bases from J; bases unmatched to any gene: 7.

The chain recombines TRBV14 with TRBJ2-3, with unresolved D. Germline CDR1 SGHDN, CDR2 FVKESK. The CDR3 totals 11 residues. V was shortened by 6 bases and J by 2 bases, with 3 bases between the two germline ends. CDR3 coding DNA: TGTGCCAGCAGTTACACAGATACGCAGTATTTT. It specifies CASSYTDTQYF.

J is TRBJ1-5 and V is TRBV7-6, with TRBD1 matching 9 bases. From germline, CDR1 is SGHVS and CDR2 FNYEAQ. After removal of 5 bases from V and 7 bases from J, the junction contained 6 bases not matched to a gene. The CDR3 has 14 amino acids. The CDR3 DNA sequence: TGTGCCAGCAGCCCTCGGACAGGGGTCCAGCCCCAGCATTTT. Amino acids: CASSPRTGVQPQHF. Looking up the rest from reference TRBV7-6 and TRBJ1-5 gives the full variable domain: GAGVSQSPRYKVTKRGQDVALRCDPISGHVSLYWYRQALGQGPEFLTYFNYEAQQDKSGLPNDRFSAERPEGSISTLTIQRTEQRDSAMYRCASSPRTGVQPQHFGDGTRLSIL.

The genes are TRBV10-3 and TRBJ2-1, with 10 bases identical to TRBD2. The CDR3 has 16 residues. V shed 0 bases and J 2 bases; nucleotides not matched to a gene: 1. Germline CDR1 is ENHRY and CDR2 is SYGVKD. For the CDR3, the DNA is TGTGCCATCAGTGAGTCCGGACTAGCGGCCTACAATGAGCAGTTCTTC. This gives the protein CAISESGLAAYNEQFF.

This clone appeared once. The chain joins TRBV19 to TRBJ1-5, with 10 nucleotides matching TRBD1. Per the germline V gene, CDR1 is LNHDA and CDR2 is SQIVND (reference sequence). Trimming took 4 bases from V and 7 from J; bases not matched to a gene: 13. The CDR3 length is 17 residues. Here the CDR3 reads CASSTLGTGVFWQPQHF. The DNA for the CDR3 is TGTGCCAGTAGTACGCTGGGGACAGGGGTTTTCTGGCAGCCCCAGCATTTT. The full variable domain, rest sourced from reference TRBV19 and TRBJ1-5, is DGGITQSPKYLFRKEGQNVTLSCEQNLNHDAMYWYRQDPGQGLRLIYYSQIVNDFQKGDIAEGYSVSREKKESFPLTVTSAQKNPTAFYLCASSTLGTGVFWQPQHFGDGTRLSIL.

The rearrangement joins TRBV7-2 to TRBJ2-7; D is possibly TRBD1 (6 bases). The V gene lost 2 bases and the J gene lost 4 bases, with 15 bases spanning the gap. The germline V gene encodes CDR1 SGHTA and CDR2 FQGNSA. CDR3 length equals 15 residues. CDR3 protein: CASSLIGDIFYEQYF. The CDR3 DNA sequence: TGTGCCAGCAGCTTAATAGGGGACATCTTTTACGAGCAGTACTTC.

The CDR3 sequence: CASSPSDFNQETQYF. DNA of the CDR3: TGTGCCAGTAGTCCTTCGGACTTCAACCAAGAGACCCAGTACTTC. This chain connects TRBV19 to TRBJ2-5; TRBD2 is a possible D gene (5 bases). V was cut by 5 bases and J by 0 bases, with 13 bases left in between. Germline CDR1 LNHDA, CDR2 SQIVND (reference sequence). This CDR3 is built from 15 residues.